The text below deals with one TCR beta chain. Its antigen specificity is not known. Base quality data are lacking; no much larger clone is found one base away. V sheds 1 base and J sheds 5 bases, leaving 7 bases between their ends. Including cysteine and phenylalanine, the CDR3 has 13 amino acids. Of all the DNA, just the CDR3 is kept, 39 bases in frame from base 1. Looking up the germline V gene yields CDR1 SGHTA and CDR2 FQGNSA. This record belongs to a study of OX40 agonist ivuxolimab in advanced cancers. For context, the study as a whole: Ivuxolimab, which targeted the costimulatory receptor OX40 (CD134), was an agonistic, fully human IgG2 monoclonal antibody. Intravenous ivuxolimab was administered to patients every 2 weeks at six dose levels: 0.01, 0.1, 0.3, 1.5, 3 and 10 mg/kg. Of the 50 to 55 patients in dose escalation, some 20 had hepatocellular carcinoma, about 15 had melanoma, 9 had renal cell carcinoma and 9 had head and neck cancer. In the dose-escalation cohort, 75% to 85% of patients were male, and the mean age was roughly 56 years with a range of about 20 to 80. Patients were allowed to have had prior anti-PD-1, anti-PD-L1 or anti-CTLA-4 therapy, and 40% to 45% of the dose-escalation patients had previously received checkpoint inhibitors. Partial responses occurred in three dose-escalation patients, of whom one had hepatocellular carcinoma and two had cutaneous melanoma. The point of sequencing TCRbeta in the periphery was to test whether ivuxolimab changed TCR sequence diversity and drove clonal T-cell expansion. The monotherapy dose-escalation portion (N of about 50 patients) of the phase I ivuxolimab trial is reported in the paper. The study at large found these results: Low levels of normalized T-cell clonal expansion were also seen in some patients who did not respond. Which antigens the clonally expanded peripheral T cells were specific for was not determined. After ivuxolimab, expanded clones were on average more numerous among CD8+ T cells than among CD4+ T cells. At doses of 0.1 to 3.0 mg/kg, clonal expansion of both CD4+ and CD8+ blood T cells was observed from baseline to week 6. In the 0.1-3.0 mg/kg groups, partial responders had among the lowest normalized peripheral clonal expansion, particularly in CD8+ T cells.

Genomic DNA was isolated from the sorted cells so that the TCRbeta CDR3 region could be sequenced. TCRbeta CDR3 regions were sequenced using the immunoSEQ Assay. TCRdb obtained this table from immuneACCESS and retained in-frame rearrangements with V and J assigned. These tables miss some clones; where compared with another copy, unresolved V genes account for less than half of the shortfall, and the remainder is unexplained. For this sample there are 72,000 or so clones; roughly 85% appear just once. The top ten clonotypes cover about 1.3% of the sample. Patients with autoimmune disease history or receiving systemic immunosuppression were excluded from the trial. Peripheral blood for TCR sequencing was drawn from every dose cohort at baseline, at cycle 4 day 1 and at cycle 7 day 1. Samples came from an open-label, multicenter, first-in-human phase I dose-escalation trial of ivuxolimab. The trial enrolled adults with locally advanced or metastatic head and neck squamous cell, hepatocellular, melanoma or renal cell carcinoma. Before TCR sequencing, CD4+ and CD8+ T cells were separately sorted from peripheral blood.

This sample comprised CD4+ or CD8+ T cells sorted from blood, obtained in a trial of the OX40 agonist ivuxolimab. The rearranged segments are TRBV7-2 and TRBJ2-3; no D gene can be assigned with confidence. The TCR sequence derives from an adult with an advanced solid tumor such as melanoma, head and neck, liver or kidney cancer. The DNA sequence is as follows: TGTGCCAGCAGCTTAGGGCCCGGAGATACGCAGTATTTT. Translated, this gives CASSLGPGDTQYF.